This TCR beta chain was recovered during a study of T cell changes during pregnancy in multiple sclerosis. Method: immunoSEQ multiplex PCR; TCRdb's copy keeps in-frame clones and lacks some. This sample yields about 31,000 clones, of which around 93% are seen a single time; roughly 0.4% belongs to the top ten. V was pared by 4 bases and J by 7 bases, with 7 bases of the junction left unmatched. This CDR3 contains 15 residues. Germline CDR1 is SEHNR and CDR2 is FQNEAQ (reference sequence). This clone has a single count. The rearrangement joins TRBV7-9 to TRBJ2-1, with TRBD1 identical over 10 bases. The starting material was CD4+ T cells from peripheral blood mononuclear cells, obtained in the second trimester of pregnancy. The clonotype comes from a female donor with multiple sclerosis, enrolled in a pregnancy study. CDR3 sequence reads: CASSWWDRGRNEQFF. The CDR3 DNA sequence: TGTGCCAGCAGCTGGTGGGACAGGGGTCGGAATGAGCAGTTCTTC.